This T cell receptor beta chain stems from a study of T cells in Graves' hyperthyroidism and ophthalmopathy. It was RNA transcripts that yielded the amplified TCR beta CDR3 regions. The HTBI primer set was used in a first-round RT-PCR of the TCR CDR3. TCRdb called the multiplex PCR reads again in MiXCR, with one record for every CDR3 protein. Here the sample spans about 560,000 distinct CDR3 sequences, roughly 17% being singletons. Hyperthyroidism had been newly diagnosed in patients aged 18 to 65, and its duration was under 2 months. The CDR3 loop spans 16 amino acids. V dropped 2 bases and J dropped 2; count of bases not matched to a gene: 8. Germline V gene lookup returns CDR1 MNHEY and CDR2 SVGAGI.

The sequencing sample was made of blood. This TCR was recovered from a woman aged 18-30 years with Graves' hyperthyroidism. V usage is TRBV6-5 and J usage is TRBJ2-7, with 8 nucleotides matching TRBD2. The CDR3 is CASSYPRGAGAYEQYF. CDR3 coding DNA: TGTGCCAGCAGTTACCCCCGGGGAGCGGGGGCCTACGAGCAGTACTTC.